The subject of this entry is one T cell receptor (beta chain). Its antigen is currently unknown. This entry comes from a study of blood T cells in healthy people across ages. Together with a sample-barcoded 5' primer, a J-beta primer mix was included in a second PCR lasting roughly 6 to 12 cycles. The template-switch adaptor was a 5' adaptor with 12 random nucleotides. It tagged each cDNA molecule. TCRdb re-analysed the 5' RACE reads in MiXCR, keeping a single row per CDR3 protein. This table holds about 1,400,000 distinct CDR3 sequences, approximately 59% found once. Germline-derived CDR1 and CDR2 are LNHNV and YYDKDF (reference sequence). The ends were cut back, 3 bases at V and 10 bases at J, with 18 bases in the middle. The CDR3 has 14 amino acids. The study, taken as a whole, reports: Naive CD4+ cells and diversity were both higher in long-lived donors than in aged donors. Unsorted PBMCs ruled out conclusive naive versus antigen-experienced comparison. Observed TCR beta diversity per million T cells went down as age went up. This fall followed a roughly linear course with age.

The source of this sequence is a man younger than 30 in good health. The material sequenced was blood. The chain couples TRBV15 to TRBJ1-1, with D hard to call. The DNA for the CDR3 is TGTGCCACCAGCAGTCCCGATCGGACGGAGGGAGCTTTCTTT. Amino acids: CATSSPDRTEGAFF.